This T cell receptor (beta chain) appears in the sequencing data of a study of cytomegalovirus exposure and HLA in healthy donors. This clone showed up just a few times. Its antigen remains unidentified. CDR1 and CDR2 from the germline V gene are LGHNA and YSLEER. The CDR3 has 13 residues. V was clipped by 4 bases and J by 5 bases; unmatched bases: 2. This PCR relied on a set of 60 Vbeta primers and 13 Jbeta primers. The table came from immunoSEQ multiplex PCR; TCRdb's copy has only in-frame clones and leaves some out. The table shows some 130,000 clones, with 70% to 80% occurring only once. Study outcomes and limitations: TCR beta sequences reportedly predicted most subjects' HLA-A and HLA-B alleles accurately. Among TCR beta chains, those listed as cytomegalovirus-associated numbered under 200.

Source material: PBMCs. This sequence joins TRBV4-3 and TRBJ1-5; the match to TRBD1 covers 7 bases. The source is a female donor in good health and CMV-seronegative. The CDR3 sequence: CASSLDRDQPQHF. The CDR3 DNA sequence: TGCGCCAGCAGCCTCGACAGGGATCAGCCCCAGCATTTT.